The subject of this entry is one T cell receptor (beta chain). Seattle patients were enrolled during active infection and followed longitudinally. Germline V gives CDR1 SGHTA, CDR2 FQGTGA. The CDR3 length is 15 residues. V was clipped by 6 bases and J by 1 base, with 12 bases between them. Sequencing was performed with immunoSEQ multiplex PCR; in TCRdb, only in-frame clones are kept and a portion is missing. The sample includes 300,000 to 350,000 clones, roughly 87% of them seen just once. The entry originates in a study of blood T cell repertoires in COVID-19. The sequencing input was peripheral blood. The source of this sequence is a man aged 25-45 years with COVID-19, enrolled during active disease. The chain combines TRBV7-3 with TRBJ2-2; tentatively, D is TRBD2 (5 bases). The CDR3 here is CASSYDGLNTGELFF. The CDR3 coding sequence is TGTGCCAGCAGTTACGACGGACTGAACACCGGGGAGCTGTTTTTT.